This T cell receptor (beta chain) was identified in a study of cytomegalovirus exposure and HLA in healthy donors. Study details: The Caucasian-associated ancestry cluster contained approximately 81% of the approximately 420 genotyped donors.

The PCR ran on 60 Vbeta and 13 Jbeta primers. Produced via immunoSEQ multiplex PCR; TCRdb's table is partial and in-frame only. The sample has approximately 220,000 clones, over 75% seen once. The V gene's germline CDR1 is SQVTM and CDR2 ANQGSEA. V lost 4 bases and J 5 bases, leaving 8 bases between the germline ends. This CDR3 is built from 11 residues. The clonotype was recovered from a man aged 18 to 29 in good health and CMV-seronegative. This chain uses TRBV29-1 with TRBJ1-1, with D uncertain. The material sequenced was PBMCs. The CDR3 DNA sequence: TGCAGCGTTGCCAGTACAACTGAAGCTTTCTTT. Translation gives CSVASTTEAFF.